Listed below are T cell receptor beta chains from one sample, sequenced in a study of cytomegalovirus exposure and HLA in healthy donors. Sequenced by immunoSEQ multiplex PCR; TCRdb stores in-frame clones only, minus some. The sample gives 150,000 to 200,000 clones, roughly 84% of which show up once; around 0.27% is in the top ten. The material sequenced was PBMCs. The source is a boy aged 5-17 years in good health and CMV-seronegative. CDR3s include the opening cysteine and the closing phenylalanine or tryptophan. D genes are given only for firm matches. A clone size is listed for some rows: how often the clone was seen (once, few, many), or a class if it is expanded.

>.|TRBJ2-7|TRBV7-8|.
TGTGCCAGCAGCATAGGCGCAACAGGGAACCACGAGCAGTACTTC
CASSIGATGNHEQYF
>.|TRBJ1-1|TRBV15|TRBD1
TGTGCCACCAGCAGGACAGGGCTTGGGAGCACTGAAGCTTTCTTT
CATSRTGLGSTEAFF
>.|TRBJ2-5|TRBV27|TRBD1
TGTGCCAGCATGCACCGGGACAGGGCTGGAGAGACCCAGTACTTC
CASMHRDRAGETQYF
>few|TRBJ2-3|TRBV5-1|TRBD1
TGCGCCAGCAGCTTGGCTCTTAGGACAGGGGTTAATACGCAGTATTTT
CASSLALRTGVNTQYF
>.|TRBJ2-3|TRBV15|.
TGTGCCACCAGCTTCGAGGATACGCAGTATTTT
CATSFEDTQYF
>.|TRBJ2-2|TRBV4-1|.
TGCGCCAGCACCCAGTTGGGAACTAGAGGACCACTGTTTTTT
CASTQLGTRGPLFF
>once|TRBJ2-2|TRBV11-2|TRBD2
TGTGCCAGCATCCGGGGGGGACATAACACCGGGGAGCTGTTTTTT
CASIRGGHNTGELFF
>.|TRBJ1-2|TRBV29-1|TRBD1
TGCAGCGTTGAAGATCTGGATCCCGCCCAAAGACAGGGGGTCGACTATGGCTACACCTTC
CSVEDLDPAQRQGVDYGYTF
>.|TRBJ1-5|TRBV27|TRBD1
TGTGCCAGCAGTTTATCCGGACAGGGCGGTCAGCCCCAGCATTTT
CASSLSGQGGQPQHF
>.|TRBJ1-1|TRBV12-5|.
TGTGCTAGTGGTTTGGTAGGGGCGTTGAACACTGAAGCTTTCTTT
CASGLVGALNTEAFF
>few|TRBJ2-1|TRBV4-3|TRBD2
TGCGCCAGCAGCCAAGATGGGACTACCGAGCAGTTCTTC
CASSQDGTTEQFF
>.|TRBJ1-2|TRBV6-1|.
TGTGCCAGCAGTGACGGGGAAAACTATGGCTACACCTTC
CASSDGENYGYTF
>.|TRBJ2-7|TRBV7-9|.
TGTGCCAGCAGCGCACAAAACTACGAGCAGTACTTC
CASSAQNYEQYF
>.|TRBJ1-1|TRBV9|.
TGTGCCAGCAGCGTAGGTATGGCCACTGAAGCTTTCTTT
CASSVGMATEAFF
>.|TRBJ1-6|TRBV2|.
TGTGCCAGCAGTGATAGGAGCTCCTATAATTCACCCCTCCACTTT
CASSDRSSYNSPLHF
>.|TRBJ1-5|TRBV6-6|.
TGTGCCAGCAGGCCCAGTACGGGGCCCCAGCATTTT
CASRPSTGPQHF
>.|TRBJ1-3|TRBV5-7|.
TGTGCCAGCAGCTTGGTGGGCCAGATCTCTGGAAACACCATATATTTT
CASSLVGQISGNTIYF
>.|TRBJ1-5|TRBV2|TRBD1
TGTGCCAGCAGTAAAGACAGGGGGCGCGCTCAGCCCCAGCATTTT
CASSKDRGRAQPQHF
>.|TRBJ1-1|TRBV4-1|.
TGCGCCAGCAGCCACCCAGTGGGCCTGAACACTGAAGCTTTCTTT
CASSHPVGLNTEAFF
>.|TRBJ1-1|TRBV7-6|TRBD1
TGTGCCAGCAGCTTAGAACAGGGGATCCACACTGAAGCTTTCTTT
CASSLEQGIHTEAFF
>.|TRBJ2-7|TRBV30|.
TGTGCCTGGAGTGGTCCTCCCTACGAGCAGTACTTC
CAWSGPPYEQYF
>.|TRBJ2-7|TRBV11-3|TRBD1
TGTGCCAGCAGCCCTGGACAGGGTAAGCAGTACTTC
CASSPGQGKQYF
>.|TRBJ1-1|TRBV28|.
TGTGCCAGCAGCCTTGCGGGGGTGAACACTGAAGCTTTCTTT
CASSLAGVNTEAFF
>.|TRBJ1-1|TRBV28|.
TGTGCCAGCAGCCGGACGGGGTCGAACACTGAAGCTTTCTTT
CASSRTGSNTEAFF
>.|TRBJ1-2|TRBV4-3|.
TGCGCCAGCAGCCAAGGAGTGTCAGTACAGGTCTATGGCTACACCTTC
CASSQGVSVQVYGYTF
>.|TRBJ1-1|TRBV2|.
TGTGCCACCAAGGGGGGGCAGGTGAACACTGAAGCTTTCTTT
CATKGGQVNTEAFF
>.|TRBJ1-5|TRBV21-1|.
TGTGCCAGCAGCAAAAGGGGGAAACAGGGGGAGGGAAGCAATCAGCCCCAGCATTTT
CASSKRGKQGEGSNQPQHF
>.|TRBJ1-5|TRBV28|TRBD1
TGTGCCAGCAGTTTACCGACAGGGCACGGTAATCAGCCCCAGCATTTT
CASSLPTGHGNQPQHF
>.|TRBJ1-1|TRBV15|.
TGTGCCACCAGCAGGCCAGATACGAACACTGAAGCTTTCTTT
CATSRPDTNTEAFF
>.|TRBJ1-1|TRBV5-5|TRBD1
TGTGCCAGCAGCTTGGGGCCGGCAGGGGGGTTAAACACTGAAGCTTTCTTT
CASSLGPAGGLNTEAFF
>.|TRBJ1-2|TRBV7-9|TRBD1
TGTTCCAGCAGCTGGCCGGACAGGGGTGGAGGCTACACCTTC
CSSSWPDRGGGYTF
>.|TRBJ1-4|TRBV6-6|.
TGTGCCAGCAGTTACCCAGTCTCATTAACTAATGAAAAACTGTTTTTT
CASSYPVSLTNEKLFF
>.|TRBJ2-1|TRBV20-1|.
TGCAGTGCTAGAGATGTTAAGCAGTTCTTC
CSARDVKQFF
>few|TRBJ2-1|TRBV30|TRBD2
TGTGCCTGGTCTAGCGGGATACGTAGCTCCTACAATGAGCAGTTCTTC
CAWSSGIRSSYNEQFF
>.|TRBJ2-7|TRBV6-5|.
TGTGCCAGCAGTTACTCCCGTCTAGCTAGCTCCTACGAGCAGTACTTC
CASSYSRLASSYEQYF
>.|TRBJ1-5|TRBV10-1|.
TGCGCCAGCAGTGAAGGCCAGGCCGTCGTCCCCCAGCATTTT
CASSEGQAVVPQHF
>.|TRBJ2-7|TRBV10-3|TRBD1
TGTGCCATCAGTGATGGGACAGGAGTCTCCTACGAGCAGTACTTC
CAISDGTGVSYEQYF
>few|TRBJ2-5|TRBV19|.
TGTGCCAGTAAAGAGGGCCAAAGTCCGACCCAGTACTTC
CASKEGQSPTQYF